This T cell receptor beta chain stems from a study of blood T cell repertoires in COVID-19. Original handling: Nucleated cell number was recorded as an estimate derived from reference gene primer amplification. Profiled with immunoSEQ multiplex PCR; TCRdb holds only in-frame clones, not every one. The D gene and trimming were derived from the DNA, and the V and J assignments and clone size from that table. The sample holds 250,000 to 350,000 clones, 88% seen once. Germline V gives CDR1 GTSNPN, CDR2 SVGIG (reference sequence). The CDR3 is 16 amino acids. Deletions cut 4 bases from V and 0 bases from J, with 16 bases between.

The sequenced sample was peripheral blood. The chain joins TRBV30 to TRBJ1-3; D may be TRBD1 (5 bases). The source is a woman aged 30 to 39 who had recovered from COVID-19. The CDR3, as DNA: TGTGCCTGGACGGGTCCTGGGGCGACCTCTGGAAACACCATATATTTT. It specifies CAWTGPGATSGNTIYF.